This T cell receptor (beta chain) was sequenced in a study of cytomegalovirus exposure and HLA in healthy donors. The CDR3 is 14 amino acids. Trimming stripped 7 bases from V and 3 bases from J, with 14 bases between. Germline lookup yields CDR1 SGHTA and CDR2 FQGNSA. This clone was seen once. The PCR ran on 60 Vbeta and 13 Jbeta primers. Assay used: immunoSEQ multiplex PCR; TCRdb lists only in-frame clones, some missing. The sample yields 65,000 to 80,000 clones, approximately 69% seen once. The sample taken for sequencing was PBMCs. V and J are TRBV7-2 and TRBJ2-3, with a possible D match to TRBD2 (5 bases). This receptor was identified in a middle-aged man in good health and CMV-seropositive. For the CDR3, the DNA is TGTGCCAGCACCATAGGGAGAGAGACAGATACGCAGTATTTT. Its protein product is CASTIGRETDTQYF.